A selection of T cell receptor beta chains follows, all from one sample in a study of T-cell reconstitution after alpha-beta-depleted transplantation in children. TCRdb re-derived calls from the PCR reads in MiXCR, one entry per CDR3 protein. Of just over 950,000 distinct CDR3 sequences listed, about 26% are singletons. This sample comprised PBMCs, mostly from graft donor cells, obtained 360 days after TCRalphabeta/CD19-depleted stem cell transplant. These receptors were taken from a boy in the first two years of life who had a stem cell transplant for SCID, so the T cells may come from the graft donor. CDR3s include the opening cysteine and the closing phenylalanine or tryptophan. A D gene is named only where the DNA matches it firmly. The size field is filled for only some rows; it gives once, few, many or a size class.

cdr3_nt cdr3_aa d_call v_call clone_size j_call
TGTGCCAGCAGCTCTTATGGGACAAACAGGCCAAATGAGCAGTTCTTC CASSSYGTNRPNEQFF . TRBV7-3 few TRBJ2-1
TGTGCCAGCAGCTCCGACAGCGCCGCCTCCTACGAGCAGTACTTC CASSSDSAASYEQYF . TRBV7-9 . TRBJ2-7
TGCAGCGTTGGGGGTTCGAGGGGCCAAGAGACCCAGTACTTC CSVGGSRGQETQYF . TRBV29-1 few TRBJ2-5
TGTGCCAGCAGTCCCCGGATTGGTGAGCAGTTCTTC CASSPRIGEQFF . TRBV12-3/TRBV12-4 . TRBJ2-1
TGTGCCAGCAGCTTATTCGGGTCGGACAATTACAATGAGCAGTTCTTC CASSLFGSDNYNEQFF . TRBV11-3 few TRBJ2-1
TGTGCCAGCAGATCCCGACAAAGTCCGACTGAAGCTTTCTTT CASRSRQSPTEAFF . TRBV12-3/TRBV12-4 . TRBJ1-1
TGTGCCACCACCAAGGGGGAGAACTCCTACGAGCAGTACTTC CATTKGENSYEQYF . TRBV15 . TRBJ2-7
TGCGCCAGCAGACCTGGGGCCACCTCCTCCTACGAGCAGTACTTC CASRPGATSSYEQYF . TRBV5-1 . TRBJ2-7
TGTGCCAGCAGCTTAGGGGCTGAGGGCTTACAGCAGTACTTC CASSLGAEGLQQYF . TRBV7-6 few TRBJ2-7
TGCAGTGCTAGATACAGCGGGGGAGAAGATACGCAGTATTTT CSARYSGGEDTQYF TRBD2 TRBV20-1 few TRBJ2-3
TGTGCCAGCAGCCTACCAGGGGCGCCTAATCAGCCCCAGCATTTT CASSLPGAPNQPQHF . TRBV12-3/TRBV12-4 . TRBJ1-5
TGTGCCAGCAGCTCGACCAAAATAGCGGGGAGCTCCTACAATGAGCAGTTCTTC CASSSTKIAGSSYNEQFF TRBD2 TRBV7-3 few TRBJ2-1
TGTGCCACCAGTGATTACCCGGGGGGCAGTGAGCAGTTCTTC CATSDYPGGSEQFF . TRBV24-1 many TRBJ2-1
TGTGCCAGCAGACCGGGGATAGGGCCCTACTACGAGCAGTACTTC CASRPGIGPYYEQYF . TRBV28 . TRBJ2-7
TGTGCCAGCAGTTTGCGAAGATTGACAGATACGCAGTATTTT CASSLRRLTDTQYF . TRBV12-3/TRBV12-4 . TRBJ2-3
TGCGCCAGCAGCTTGGGGACGGCGAATTCACCCCTCCACTTT CASSLGTANSPLHF . TRBV5-1 few TRBJ1-6
TGTGCCAGCAGCTTAGCGTGGATACAGGGGGCCTACGAGCAGTACTTC CASSLAWIQGAYEQYF TRBD1 TRBV7-2 . TRBJ2-7
TGTGCCAGCAGCTTCCCCACAACTAGGAGGCCAAATGAGCAGTTCTTC CASSFPTTRRPNEQFF . TRBV7-9 few TRBJ2-1
TGTGCCAGCAGCCCGTCCGAAGGAGGTCCCCAGCATTTT CASSPSEGGPQHF . TRBV3-1 . TRBJ1-5
TGCAGTGCCGACCCCAGGGGACGGGGGCGGGATACGCAGTATTTT CSADPRGRGRDTQYF . TRBV20-1 . TRBJ2-3
TGCAGTGCTAGAGATGGAGGGGGCACAGATACGCAGTATTTT CSARDGGGTDTQYF . TRBV20-1 . TRBJ2-3
TGTGCCAGCAGCCTCCCCGGGAGCGGGGGGGCAAATGAGCAGTTCTTC CASSLPGSGGANEQFF TRBD2 TRBV7-8 . TRBJ2-1
TGCGCCAGCAGCTTGGAGCGGGGGGGCGGCAATGAGCAGTTCTTC CASSLERGGGNEQFF TRBD2 TRBV5-1 . TRBJ2-1
TGTGCCAGCAGTTTTGCAGCGGGAAGCGGGGGACTAGCGGGAGAAGAGACCCAGTACTTC CASSFAAGSGGLAGEETQYF TRBD2 TRBV12-3/TRBV12-4 few TRBJ2-5
TGTGCCAGCAGTTCCGGGAGTGCTGCAGAAGCTTTCTTT CASSSGSAAEAFF . TRBV6-2/TRBV6-3 . TRBJ1-1
TGCAGTGCTAGCCTAGCGGGGGGGCGGGGCACAGATACGCAGTATTTT CSASLAGGRGTDTQYF TRBD2 TRBV20-1 . TRBJ2-3
TGTGCCAGCAGCCCTACCGGGACTAGAGCAGATACGCAGTATTTT CASSPTGTRADTQYF TRBD2 TRBV5-5 . TRBJ2-3
TGCAGTGCTGAGGCACTAGGATCCTCCGAGCAGTACTTC CSAEALGSSEQYF . TRBV20-1 few TRBJ2-7
TGTGCCAGCAGCACCCCCTCGACAGGTAGCTCTGGAAACACCATATATTTT CASSTPSTGSSGNTIYF . TRBV28 few TRBJ1-3
TGCGCCAGCAGCTTGGTGGTATCGACATTTAACTATGGCTACACCTTC CASSLVVSTFNYGYTF . TRBV5-1 many TRBJ1-2
TGTGCCAGCAGCTTGACAGACCGATCATACAATGAGCAGTTCTTC CASSLTDRSYNEQFF . TRBV11-3 . TRBJ2-1
TGCGCCAGCTCCTCGGGGGTGGCCAAAAACATTCAGTACTTC CASSSGVAKNIQYF . TRBV5-1 few TRBJ2-4
TGCGCCAGCAGCTTGGTGTCCAGGGGCTACGAGCAGTACTTC CASSLVSRGYEQYF . TRBV5-1 few TRBJ2-7
TGTGCCAGCAGTTACCGCCCTGGGGGTCTGGAAAAACTGTTTTTT CASSYRPGGLEKLFF . TRBV6-5 . TRBJ1-4
TGTGCCAGCACCAATCTAGCGGGGAGCTACAATGAGCAGTTCTTC CASTNLAGSYNEQFF TRBD2 TRBV12-3/TRBV12-4 . TRBJ2-1
TGCGCCAGCAGCCATCCGAAGGCAGGGGGCCGTGAGCAGTTCTTC CASSHPKAGGREQFF TRBD1 TRBV4-3 . TRBJ2-1